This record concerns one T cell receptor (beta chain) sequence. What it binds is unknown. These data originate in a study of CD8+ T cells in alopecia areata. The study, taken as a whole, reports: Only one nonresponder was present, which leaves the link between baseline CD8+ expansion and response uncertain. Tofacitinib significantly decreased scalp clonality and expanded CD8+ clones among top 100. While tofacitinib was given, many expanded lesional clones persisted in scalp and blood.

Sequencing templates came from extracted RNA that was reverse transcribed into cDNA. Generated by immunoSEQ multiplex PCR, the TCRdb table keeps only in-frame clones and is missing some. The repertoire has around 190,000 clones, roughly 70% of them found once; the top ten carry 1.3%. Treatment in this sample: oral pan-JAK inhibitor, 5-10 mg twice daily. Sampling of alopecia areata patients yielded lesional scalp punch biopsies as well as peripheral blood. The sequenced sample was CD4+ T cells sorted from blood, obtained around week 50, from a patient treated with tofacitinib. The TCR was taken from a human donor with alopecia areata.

CDR3 coding DNA: TGTGCCAGCAGCCATCGACAGGGGCAGAGTGGCTACACCTTC. Its protein is CASSHRQGQSGYTF. This chain connects TRBV7-2 to TRBJ1-2; 8 nucleotides align to TRBD1. V was pared by 5 bases and J by 7 bases, with 9 bases of the junction left unmatched. This CDR3 spans 14 amino acids. Germline CDR1 is SGHTA and CDR2 is FQGNSA. Together with reference TRBV7-2 and TRBJ1-2, the CDR3 gives the full variable domain: GAGVSQSPSNKVTEKGKDVELRCDPISGHTALYWYRQSLGQGLEFLIYFQGNSAPDKSGLPSDRFSAERTGGSVSTLTIQRTQQEDSAVYLCASSHRQGQSGYTFGSGTRLTVV.